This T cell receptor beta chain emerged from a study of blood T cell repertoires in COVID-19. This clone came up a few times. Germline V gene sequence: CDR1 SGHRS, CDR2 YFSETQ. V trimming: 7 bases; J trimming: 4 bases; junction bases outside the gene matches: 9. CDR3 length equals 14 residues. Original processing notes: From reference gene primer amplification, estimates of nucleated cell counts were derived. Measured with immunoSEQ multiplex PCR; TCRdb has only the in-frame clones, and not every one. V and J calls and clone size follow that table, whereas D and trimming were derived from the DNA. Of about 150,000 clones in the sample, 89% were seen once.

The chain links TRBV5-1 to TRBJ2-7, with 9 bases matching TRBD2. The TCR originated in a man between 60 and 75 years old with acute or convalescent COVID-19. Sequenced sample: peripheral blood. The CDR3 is CASRTGLASYEQYF. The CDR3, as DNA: TGCGCCAGCCGAACTGGACTAGCGAGTTACGAGCAGTACTTC. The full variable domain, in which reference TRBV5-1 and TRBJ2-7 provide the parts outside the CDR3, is KAGVTQTPRYLIKTRGQQVTLSCSPISGHRSVSWYQQTPGQGLQFLFEYFSETQRNKGNFPGRFSGRQFSNSRSEMNVSTLELGDSALYLCASRTGLASYEQYFGPGTRLTVT.